The next 28 T cell receptor beta chains were all read from a single sample in a study of healthy donors' naive CD4 and CD8 T cells (dated by TCRdb to between 2015 and 2016). Reads for this sample came from a 454 GS FLX Titanium. A previously published linear amplification protocol was used to construct TCR libraries from about 490 ng of total RNA. TCRdb's own reprocessing of the public reads used fastp at Q25 and MiXCR and kept productive beta chains. Rows are combined by CDR3 protein, so each entry shows the most common genes and DNA. The sample data list roughly 200,000 distinct CDR3 sequences, and around 80% of these were observed just once. Around 2% of the sample rests with the top ten. The sample consisted of naive CD4+ and CD8+ T cells sorted from blood, pooled from several donors. The meaning of the sample's cell subset or site label: FACS-sorted naive CD4+ (CD45RO-CD45RA+) and naive CD8+ (CD45RA+CD27bright) T cells. These receptors came from a pool of human donors in good health; the sample pools cells from several healthy donors.

This clonotype has a single count. Its ends do not fully match the called genes, so a read error is possible. This chain connects TRBV6-5 to TRBJ2-5, with D possibly TRBD2 on 5 matching bases. This CDR3 comprises 13 residues. Looked up from germline, CDR1 is MNHEY and CDR2 is SVGAGI. The DNA for the CDR3 is TGTGCCAGCAGTCAGACGACTAAAGAGACTCAGTACTTC. This gives the protein CASSQTTKETQYF.

This sequence joins TRBV6-1 and TRBJ1-1; 9 nucleotides line up with TRBD1. The germline CDR1 and CDR2 sequences are MNHNS and SASEGT. The CDR3 runs 17 residues. The V and J ends lost 5 bases and 0 bases, in that order; junction bases with no gene match: 10. The CDR3 protein is CASSYGDREPLNTEAFF. The CDR3 DNA sequence: TGTGCCAGCAGTTACGGGGACAGGGAACCTCTGAACACTGAAGCTTTCTTT.

This chain connects TRBV19 to TRBJ2-7; no firm D call. This CDR3 is 14 amino acids long. CDR1 is LNHDA, CDR2 SQIVND, per germline (reference sequence). V lost 3 bases, J lost 0 bases, and 9 bases lay in between. The chain's CDR3 is CASSIGRSSYEQYF. The CDR3 region has the DNA TGTGCCAGTAGTATCGGGCGGAGCTCCTACGAGCAGTACTTC. Filled out from reference TRBV19 and TRBJ2-7, the complete variable domain reads DGGITQSPKYLFRKEGQNVTLSCEQNLNHDAMYWYRQDPGQGLRLIYYSQIVNDFQKGDIAEGYSVSREKKESFPLTVTSAQKNPTAFYLCASSIGRSSYEQYFGPGTRLTVT.

The CDR3 DNA reads TGTGCCAGCAGAATACAGGGGTCTCGCACAGATACGCAGTATTTT. Protein: CASRIQGSRTDTQYF. This chain uses TRBV2 with TRBJ2-3; 7 nucleotides agree with TRBD1. The V segment lost 6 bases and the J segment 1 base; nucleotides outside the gene matches: 7. The CDR3 runs 15 residues. Germline CDR1 SNHLY, CDR2 FYNNEI.

Note on this clonotype: The junction and the germline gene differ at one end; a read error may be behind it. This chain links TRBV6-2 or TRBV6-3 with TRBJ2-1, with 12 positions matching TRBD2. From germline, CDR1 is MNHEY and CDR2 SVGEGT. The CDR3 extends over 17 amino acids. CDR3 bases: TGTGCCAGCAATTACCGGGCTAGCGGGAGGGCCGGGGATGAGCAGTTCTTC. It encodes CASNYRASGRAGDEQFF.

In DNA, the CDR3 is TGTGCCAGTGCCCGTCTGACAGGGGTTAAGGCGAACTCCTACGAGCAGTACTTC. This sequence encodes CASARLTGVKANSYEQYF. The chain uses TRBV18 and TRBJ2-7; 8 bases are a match to TRBD1. V lost 9 bases, J lost 0 bases, and 19 bases stayed unmatched. The germline V gene has CDR1 KGHSH and CDR2 LQKENI. CDR3 length equals 18 residues.

The rearrangement links TRBV6-5 to TRBJ1-1, with D perhaps TRBD1 (6 bases). CDR3 length: 14 residues. V was cut by 7 bases and J by 3 bases, with 15 bases left in between. Germline loops: CDR1 MNHEY, CDR2 SVGAGI. CDR3 nucleotide sequence: TGTGCCAGCATCAAACCGGGGGGCCACACTGAAGCTTTCTTT. It encodes CASIKPGGHTEAFF.

A word on this clonotype: Since the CDR3 does not end with the conserved phenylalanine or tryptophan, this likely comes from a read error. The chain is built from TRBV19 and TRBJ1-2; D is unclear. Germline V gives CDR1 LNHDA, CDR2 SQIVND (reference sequence). This CDR3 has 13 residues. V lost 0 bases to trimming and J lost 4 bases, with 6 bases between them. The CDR3 nucleotides are TGTGCCAGTAGTATAGATGTCTTCTATGGCTACACCCTC. It is translated as CASSIDVFYGYTL.

This chain joins TRBV29-1 and TRBJ2-3; the match to TRBD2 covers 7 bases. Germline lookup yields CDR1 SQVTM and CDR2 ANQGSEA. This CDR3 is 15 amino acids long. V gave up 2 bases and J gave up 1 base; unmatched junction bases: 6. CDR3 amino acids: CSVEKAGRGTDTQYF. The CDR3 DNA follows: TGCAGCGTTGAAAAGGCAGGGAGGGGCACAGATACGCAGTATTTT.

This clonotype was recorded only once. This chain joins TRBV27 and TRBJ2-3; D may be TRBD1 or TRBD2 (6 bases each). Trimming pared 5 bases from V and 11 bases from J, leaving 14 bases between. The CDR3 length is 12 residues. CDR1 is MNHEY, CDR2 SMNVEV, per germline (reference sequence). The CDR3 sequence: CASSGGWGGQYF. The CDR3, as DNA: TGTGCCAGCAGTGGGGGCTGGGGAGGGCAGTATTTT.

The rearrangement uses TRBV5-4 and TRBJ2-1; possibly TRBD1 for D (6 bases). The CDR3 extends over 14 amino acids. Germline V lookup: CDR1 SGHNT, CDR2 YYREEE (reference sequence). The V gene lost 4 bases and the J gene lost 6 bases, with 14 bases spanning the gap. The CDR3 coding sequence is TGTGCCAGCAGCCCGCCAGGACAGATCAATGAGCAGTTCTTC. It encodes CASSPPGQINEQFF.

The V and J genes are TRBV20-1 and TRBJ2-7, with 10 bases lining up with TRBD2. The germline CDR1 and CDR2 sequences are DFQATT and SNEGSKA (reference sequence). The CDR3 is made up of 15 amino acids. J gave up 3 bases and V 3 bases, and 8 bases lay outside the gene matches. This CDR3 is CSARSTSGTHYEQYF. The CDR3 nucleotides are TGCAGTGCTAGGTCCACTAGCGGGACGCACTACGAGCAGTACTTC.

The chain recombines TRBV19 with TRBJ1-5; no definite D call. The CDR3 runs to 13 residues. Trimming removed 10 bases at V and 0 bases at J, with 10 bases between. Germline CDR1 LNHDA, CDR2 SQIVND (reference sequence). CDR3 sequence reads: CATRMNSNQPQHF. CDR3 nucleotide sequence: TGTGCCACCCGGATGAATAGCAATCAGCCCCAGCATTTT.

The CDR3 DNA is TGTGCCAGCAGTCTGGGACTAGCGGGAGGGCTGGAGACCCAGTACTTC. It yields the protein CASSLGLAGGLETQYF. The rearrangement joins TRBV6-5 to TRBJ2-5, with TRBD2 matching over 16 bases. Trimming cost V 5 bases and J 5 bases; bases outside gene matches: 5. The CDR3 consists of 16 residues. Germline-derived CDR1 and CDR2 are MNHEY and SVGAGI.

The CDR3 bases are TGTGCCAGTACTCTGGGGCAGGGTTGGGGAAATAATCAGCCCCAGCATTTT. Protein sequence: CASTLGQGWGNNQPQHF. This sequence joins TRBV19 and TRBJ1-5, with D maybe TRBD1 (5 bases). This CDR3 region has 17 residues. Germline loops: CDR1 LNHDA, CDR2 SQIVND (reference sequence). V was shortened by 7 bases and J by 4 bases, with 23 bases between the two germline ends.

The rearrangement links TRBV29-1 to TRBJ2-3; a weak D match, TRBD2 (6 bases). V was trimmed by 8 bases and J by 2 bases, leaving 14 bases between them. This CDR3 region has 13 residues. Germline assignment: CDR1 SQVTM and CDR2 ANQGSEA. CDR3 in DNA: TGCAGCTCTACCCGGGGACTCACAGATACGCAGTATTTT. Its translation is CSSTRGLTDTQYF.

The chain employs TRBV28 and TRBJ1-1, with D unclear. The CDR3 length is 11 residues. V was trimmed by 10 bases and J by 7 bases, leaving 13 bases between them. Germline V gene data show CDR1 as MDHEN and CDR2 as SYDVKM. CDR3 residues: CATRAGFEAFF. CDR3 coding DNA: TGTGCCACACGCGCGGGGTTTGAAGCTTTCTTT.

J is TRBJ2-1 and V is TRBV27, with 9 bases that match TRBD2. The germline V gene encodes CDR1 MNHEY and CDR2 SMNVEV (reference sequence). J gave up 8 bases and V 2 bases, and 16 bases lay outside the gene matches. CDR3 size: 18 residues. CDR3 region: CASSLETLPGLARDEQFF. DNA of the CDR3: TGTGCCAGCAGTTTAGAGACCCTCCCGGGACTAGCTAGGGATGAGCAGTTCTTC.

This clonotype was picked up one time. This chain connects TRBV29-1 to TRBJ2-7; TRBD1 matches at 10 bases. This CDR3 has 14 amino acids. The germline V gene encodes CDR1 SQVTM and CDR2 ANQGSEA. J was trimmed by 4 bases and V by 6 bases; bases with no gene match: 9. This chain's CDR3 is CSVRYRDRGYEQYF. DNA for the CDR3: TGCAGCGTCAGATACCGGGACAGGGGATACGAGCAGTACTTC.

This clonotype has only one observation. V is TRBV6-5 and J is TRBJ2-2; either TRBD1 or TRBD2 may supply D (5 bases each). This CDR3 has 17 residues. Germline CDR1 MNHEY, CDR2 SVGAGI. V lost 5 bases and J lost 1, with 17 bases in between. The CDR3 nucleotides read TGTGCCAGCAGTGGGGCCCCCGGGGCTCTGAACACCGGGGAGCTGTTTTTT. Amino acids: CASSGAPGALNTGELFF.

The rearrangement joins TRBV6-2 or TRBV6-3 to TRBJ2-1; the D gene is possibly TRBD2 (6 bases). Between the trimmed V and J ends, which lost 7 bases and 8 bases, there was a span of 24 bases. Germline lookup yields CDR1 MNHEY and CDR2 SVGEGT. The CDR3 totals 16 residues. CDR3 sequence (DNA): TGTGCCAGCACCAGAGATAAGCGGGTCCTAGGGGATGAGCAGTTCTTC. Translated: CASTRDKRVLGDEQFF.

V usage is TRBV29-1 and J usage is TRBJ2-1; 13 bases are shared with TRBD2. Losses at the gene ends were 5 bases for V and 5 bases for J; bases not matched to a gene: 6. The CDR3 extends over 15 amino acids. The germline V gene has CDR1 SQVTM and CDR2 ANQGSEA. The CDR3 reads CSVSRTSGSDNEQFF. In nucleotides, the CDR3 is TGCAGCGTTTCCCGGACTAGCGGGAGTGACAATGAGCAGTTCTTC.

The chain recombines TRBV29-1 with TRBJ1-1; no reliable D call. The CDR3 is 12 residues long. The V end was cut by 4 bases, the J end by 7 bases, with 13 bases between. CDR1 SQVTM and CDR2 ANQGSEA come from the germline V gene. The CDR3 DNA follows: TGCAGCGTTGTGGTGTCAAGCGGTGAAGCTTTCTTT. It translates to CSVVVSSGEAFF. The full variable domain, with the rest looked up from reference TRBV29-1 and TRBJ1-1, is SAVISQKPSRDICQRGTSLTIQCQVDSQVTMMFWYRQQPGQSLTLIATANQGSEATYESGFVIDKFPISRPNLTFSTLTVSNMSPEDSSIYLCSVVVSSGEAFFGQGTRLTVV.

The chain recombines TRBV29-1 with TRBJ2-3; 7 bases align to TRBD1. Germline values: CDR1 SQVTM, CDR2 ANQGSEA. The CDR3 runs 12 residues. V lost 3 bases and J lost 3; bases outside the gene matches: 0. The CDR3 loop is CSVEGQTDTQYF. The CDR3 bases are TGCAGCGTTGAGGGACAGACAGATACGCAGTATTTT.

The rearrangement links TRBV27 to TRBJ1-6, with TRBD1 matching 7 bases. V was clipped by 5 bases and J by 10 bases; unmatched bases: 11. CDR1 and CDR2 from the germline V gene are MNHEY and SMNVEV (reference sequence). The CDR3 is made up of 15 amino acids. The CDR3 coding sequence is TGTGCCAGCAGTCCCCCGGGACAGTACGGGTCACCCCTCCACTTT. Its translation: CASSPPGQYGSPLHF.

V is TRBV6-5 and J is TRBJ2-6; D possibly corresponds to TRBD1 (6 bases). Germline-derived CDR1 and CDR2 are MNHEY and SVGAGI. Trimming took off 4 bases at V and 2 bases at J, with 9 bases between the two ends. The CDR3 spans 15 residues. The CDR3 loop reads CASSSRGTGANVLTF. The CDR3 region has the DNA TGTGCCAGCAGTTCCAGGGGAACTGGGGCCAACGTCCTGACTTTC.

This clonotype was observed many times. V gene TRBV29-1 combines with J gene TRBJ2-7; D is uncertain. V was cut by 1 base and J by 6 bases, with 4 bases left in between. Germline values: CDR1 SQVTM, CDR2 ANQGSEA. This CDR3 has 10 residues. The CDR3 here is CSVEVGEQYF. Here the CDR3 DNA reads TGCAGCGTTGAAGTTGGCGAGCAGTACTTC.

The chain has TRBV6-5 and TRBJ2-1, with D possibly TRBD2 on 5 matching bases. The CDR3 is made up of 14 amino acids. Trimming pared 0 bases from V and 10 bases from J, leaving 13 bases between. Germline V lookup: CDR1 MNHEY, CDR2 SVGAGI. The CDR3 region has the DNA TGTGCCAGCAGTTACTCCGGAGAAGGGAGCGAGCAGTTCTTC. The encoded protein is CASSYSGEGSEQFF.